This TCR beta chain was sequenced for a study of metastatic and nonmetastatic thyroid tumors. TCRdb re-processed the PCR reads through MiXCR. The table has approximately 41,000 clones, roughly 27% seen once. Among the patients, none had received any treatment before thyroid surgery. V shed 5 bases, J shed 10 bases, and the junction held 5 bases outside the gene matches. The length of the CDR3 is 12 residues. This clonotype was obtained from a male donor with papillary thyroid cancer or a benign thyroid nodule (not recorded which). Some clones in this sample may be carry-over from other donors' samples. The rearrangement uses TRBV12-3 or TRBV12-4 and TRBJ2-1; TRBD2 agrees at 7 bases. Sequenced input: blood. For the CDR3, the DNA is TGTGCCAGCAGTGGACTGGGAGGGGAGCAGTTCTTC. Residues: CASSGLGGEQFF.